This note documents a single T cell receptor (beta chain) sequence. This clone was recorded many times. Its antigen remains undetermined. Base qualities are not at hand, and no much larger clone is one base apart. These data come from a study of metastatic and nonmetastatic thyroid tumors (dated by TCRdb to 2020 to 2022). About the investigation overall: Repertoires were compared across peripheral blood and tumor or nodule tissue samples from malignant and benign thyroid patients. Overall study results and their limits: In both blood and tumor samples, TCR beta diversity was reported to be significantly higher in malignant tumors than in benign nodules.

The library was made by PCR. TCRdb lists the instrument as Illumina HiSeq 4000. High-throughput sequencing was used to profile the CDR3 region of the TCR beta-chain in every patient. Per the authors' processing: Drawing on CDR3 differences between clinicopathological groups, the researchers built a classifier meant to tell apart patients with distant-metastatic papillary thyroid cancer. To measure repertoire diversity the researchers used the Shannon index, while the Morisita-Horn index served to gauge how similar the tumor and blood repertoires were. Through fastp at Q25 and MiXCR, TCRdb rebuilt clones from the public reads, retaining in-frame beta chains. TCRdb assigned the V and J calls; the authors' analysis was not used. The sample yields more than 50,000 clones; approximately 22% were counted once. The ten biggest clones cover about 3.9% of the sample. None of the patients had been given any treatment before thyroid surgery. Patient clinical samples collected from about 2011 to 2019 were retrospectively analysed using T-cell receptor beta sequencing.

CDR1 and CDR2, looked up from the germline V gene, are SNHLY and FYNNEI. The germline ends are 7 bases apart after V is trimmed by 6 bases and J by 5 bases. The CDR3 runs 12 amino acids, cysteine and phenylalanine included. Here the CDR3 DNA is all that survives: 36 bases in frame from base 1. The clonotype was recovered from a female donor with papillary thyroid cancer or a benign thyroid nodule (not recorded which). Some clones in this sample may be carry-over from other donors' samples. This chain is built from TRBV2 and TRBJ1-4, with no reliable assignment of the D segment. What was sequenced was blood. DNA sequence: TGTGCCAGCAGGAAGGGAAATGAAAAACTGTTTTTT. It translates to CASRKGNEKLFF.